The 10 T cell receptor beta chains below come from one sample, sequenced in a study of blood T cell repertoires in COVID-19. Assay: immunoSEQ multiplex PCR; the TCRdb copy retains only in-frame clones and omits some. The sample lists hundreds of thousands of clones, approximately 86% occurring once. The material sequenced was peripheral blood. The source of these receptors is a woman aged 30 to 39 who had recovered from COVID-19.

The rearrangement uses TRBV28 and TRBJ2-5; 7 nucleotides line up with TRBD1. There are 14 residues in the CDR3. Germline CDR1 reads MDHEN; CDR2 reads SYDVKM. V lost 5 bases and J lost 5; bases outside the gene matches: 8. Here the CDR3 reads CASSGRDRVETQYF. For the CDR3, the DNA is TGTGCCAGCAGTGGCCGGGACAGAGTGGAGACCCAGTACTTC.

The chain is built from TRBV12-3 or TRBV12-4 and TRBJ1-5; TRBD1 might be the D (5 bases). Trimming removed 5 bases from V and 6 bases from J, with 8 bases in between. The CDR3 consists of 12 residues. CDR3 amino acids: CASSQGIQPQHF. The DNA of the CDR3 is TGTGCCAGCAGTCAGGGTATTCAGCCCCAGCATTTT.

The chain recombines TRBV6-2 or TRBV6-3 with TRBJ2-7, with TRBD2 as a possible D gene (5 bases). V was shortened by 6 bases and J by 4 bases, with 13 bases between the two germline ends. The germline V gene has CDR1 MNHEY and CDR2 SVGEGT. This CDR3 spans 13 amino acids. CDR3 DNA: TGTGCCAGCAGCCCTGGAGGCCCTTACGAGCAGTACTTC. This gives the protein CASSPGGPYEQYF.

The CDR3 loop reads CASSPHSGGTQGGTQYF. DNA for the CDR3: TGTGCCAGCAGCCCTCACTCGGGGGGGACCCAGGGGGGGACCCAGTACTTC. The V gene is TRBV7-2, the J gene TRBJ2-5; weak D call: TRBD2 (8 bases). Per germline, CDR1 SGHTA and CDR2 FQGNSA. V lost 5 bases and J 7 bases, leaving 26 bases between the germline ends. This CDR3 has 17 residues.

This chain joins TRBV5-5 and TRBJ2-2, with D maybe TRBD1 (6 bases). Trimming pared 4 bases from V and 7 bases from J, leaving 26 bases between. The CDR3 length is 18 residues. Germline CDR1 is SGHKS and CDR2 is YYEKEE (reference sequence). The CDR3 DNA is TGTGCCAGCAGCCCCTCCGTTTATTCAGGGGCTCTCGGCGGGGAGCTGTTTTTT. Translating it yields CASSPSVYSGALGGELFF.

The J gene is TRBJ1-1, the V gene TRBV6-5; D is unclear. This CDR3 region has 15 residues. Germline-derived CDR1 and CDR2 are MNHEY and SVGAGI. V lost 0 bases and J 0 bases, leaving 8 bases between the germline ends. This CDR3 is CASSYSPGMNTEAFF. CDR3 nucleotide sequence: TGTGCCAGCAGTTACTCTCCGGGAATGAACACTGAAGCTTTCTTT.

This clone was counted a single time. CDR3 bases: TGTGCCAGCAGTTCAACGTCGGTCGGGACTGAAGCTTTCTTT. Amino acid sequence: CASSSTSVGTEAFF. The V gene is TRBV6-5, the J gene TRBJ1-1, with D unclear. The CDR3 has 14 amino acids. Trimming shortened V by 4 bases and J by 5 bases, and 14 bases separated the two germline ends. Germline assignment: CDR1 MNHEY and CDR2 SVGAGI.

V usage is TRBV2 and J usage is TRBJ2-7, with D possibly matching TRBD1 (6 bases). Trimming removed 2 bases at V and 2 bases at J, with 10 bases between. CDR3 length: 14 amino acids. The germline V gene encodes CDR1 SNHLY and CDR2 FYNNEI. In nucleotides, the CDR3 is TGTGCCAGCAGTGAACAGGGGCCCCCCTACGAGCAGTACTTC. As protein: CASSEQGPPYEQYF. The entire variable domain, with the rest obtained from reference TRBV2 and TRBJ2-7, is as follows: EPEVTQTPSHQVTQMGQEVILRCVPISNHLYFYWYRQILGQKVEFLVSFYNNEISEKSEIFDDQFSVERPDGSNFTLKIRSTKLEDSAMYFCASSEQGPPYEQYFGPGTRLTVT.

The chain uses TRBV5-1 and TRBJ1-1; 8 positions match TRBD1. This CDR3 region has 15 residues. The germline V gene has CDR1 SGHRS and CDR2 YFSETQ. The V segment lost 4 bases and the J segment 1 base; nucleotides outside the gene matches: 6. This CDR3 reads CASSPGQGTNTEAFF. In DNA form, the CDR3 reads TGCGCCAGCAGCCCCGGACAGGGAACGAACACTGAAGCTTTCTTT.

The rearrangement uses TRBV3-1 (or the pseudogene TRBV3-2) and TRBJ2-7, with 7 bases that match TRBD1. Germline values: CDR1 LGHDT, CDR2 YNNKEL (reference sequence). V lost 4 bases and J lost 7; bases outside the gene matches: 13. This CDR3 has 15 amino acids. For the CDR3, the DNA is TGTGCCAGCAGCCTAGGTGTGGGGACAGTGGGGGAGCAGTACTTC. As protein: CASSLGVGTVGEQYF.